This T cell receptor beta chain was sequenced during a study of CD8 T cells in ankylosing spondylitis. This CDR3 has 13 amino acids. Trimming removed 6 bases at V and 4 bases at J, with 12 bases between. Each CDR3 protein is one row after TCRdb ran MiXCR on the 5' RACE reads. The table has fewer than 400,000 distinct CDR3 sequences, roughly 14% seen once. What was sequenced was blood, either unsorted or a sorted T cell fraction (not recorded which). The receptor was isolated from a male donor with ankylosing spondylitis or in good health (not recorded which). This chain uses TRBV12-3 or TRBV12-4 with TRBJ1-2, with D possibly being TRBD1 (6 bases). CDR3 nucleotides: TGTGCCAGCAGCCCTTGGGGGCGCTATGGCTACACCTTC. Its translation: CASSPWGRYGYTF.